Listed here are 4 T cell receptor beta chains from one sample, sequenced in a study of T cell repertoires in cytomegalovirus infection. TCRdb fed the reads into MiXCR, producing one record per CDR3 protein. This sample yields about 220,000 distinct CDR3 sequences, of which roughly 34% are seen a single time; roughly three fifths belongs to the top ten. Their target antigens are unknown. Here the sequenced sample was CD8+ T cells from cultured PBMCs, taken from culture after CMV antigen stimulation. The receptors were gathered from a human donor in good health (CMV status not recorded). Some clones in this sample may be carry-over from other donors' samples.

The chain has TRBV5-1 and TRBJ2-5, with D possibly being TRBD1 (6 bases). Between the trimmed V and J ends, which lost 3 bases and 2 bases, there was a span of 20 bases. Germline V CDR1 and CDR2: SGHRS, YFSETQ. This CDR3 has 17 amino acids. This chain's CDR3 is CASSSNWWERGQETQYF. The CDR3 nucleotides are TGCGCCAGCAGCTCGAATTGGTGGGAGAGGGGGCAAGAGACCCAGTACTTC. The complete variable domain, with remaining parts taken from reference TRBV5-1 and TRBJ2-5, reads KAGVTQTPRYLIKTRGQQVTLSCSPISGHRSVSWYQQTPGQGLQFLFEYFSETQRNKGNFPGRFSGRQFSNSRSEMNVSTLELGDSALYLCASSSNWWERGQETQYFGPGTRLLVL.

This clonotype showed up just a few times. The V and J genes are TRBV28 and TRBJ2-7; D unresolved. The germline gives CDR1 MDHEN, CDR2 SYDVKM. V gave up 6 bases and J gave up 6 bases, with 12 bases separating them. The CDR3 covers 12 residues. CDR3 coding DNA: TGTGCCAGCAGCCCAGACCCGGGCGAGCAGTACTTC. Encoded protein: CASSPDPGEQYF.

The chain recombines TRBV27 with TRBJ2-5; TRBD2 is a possible D gene (6 bases). The germline V and J ends were trimmed by 3 bases and 5 bases, with 13 bases remaining between them. This CDR3 spans 14 amino acids. Germline CDR1 and CDR2: MNHEY and SMNVEV (reference sequence). The DNA of the CDR3 is TGTGCCAGCAGTTTGGACTCTGGAGGGGAGACCCAGTACTTC. It is translated as CASSLDSGGETQYF.

V gene TRBV3-1 combines with J gene TRBJ2-7; D possibly corresponds to TRBD2 (5 bases). Germline CDR1 and CDR2: LGHDT and YNNKEL (reference sequence). CDR3 length: 15 amino acids. Trimming took 0 bases from V and 3 from J, leaving 12 bases between them. The CDR3 bases are TGTGCCAGCAGCCAAGACCCCTCCCGGGACTACGAGCAGTACTTC. Protein product: CASSQDPSRDYEQYF.